The source of this T cell receptor beta chain is a study of Ad26.COV2.S vaccination and SARS-CoV-2 variants. Study-level information: Donor participated within the Ad26.COV2.S arm of the COV1001 trial. Intramuscular Ad26.COV2.S at 5x10^10 or 1x10^11 viral particles.

About this clone itself: Its antigen is unknown.

Overall study findings and caveats: Substantial breadth was reportedly displayed by spike-specific CD8+ and CD4+ T cell responses after vaccination.

There are 13 residues in the CDR3. Deletions cut 4 bases from V and 1 base from J, with 10 bases between. Germline CDR1 reads SQVTM; CDR2 reads ANQGSEA. Documented treatment: about 20 received Ad26.COV2.S at low or high dose, single or two shots; roughly five received placebo; per-sample allocation not given. Repertoires come from day 63 after the first vaccine or placebo injection. Donation came from an adult in Boston who was aged 18-55 years. Measured with immunoSEQ multiplex PCR; TCRdb has only the in-frame clones, and not every one. The sample has 300,000 to 400,000 clones, 80% to 90% seen once. This sequence joins TRBV29-1 and TRBJ1-1, with D perhaps matching TRBD1 (5 bases). The TCR sequence derives from a person aged 18-65 years who received the Ad26.COV2.S COVID-19 vaccine or a placebo. The sample was peripheral blood, taken in a trial of Ad26.COV2.S vaccine versus placebo. The DNA of the CDR3 is TGCAGCGTTGGGGGACTGAGGAACACTGAAGCTTTCTTT. Encoded protein: CSVGGLRNTEAFF.